This entry lists 18 T cell receptor beta chains sequenced from one sample in a study of cytomegalovirus exposure and HLA in healthy donors listed by TCRdb under 2017. The protocol used for the library was the immunoSEQ multiplex PCR assay. The multiplex PCR relied on a mix of 60 forward primers for TCR Vbeta segments and 13 reverse primers for TCR Jbeta segments. Sourced from immuneACCESS, this table was stored by TCRdb with only in-frame sequences that have V and J called. A share of the clones is absent; for the studies checked, an unresolved V gene accounts for under half, and the remainder has no known explanation. The table for this sample lists about 160,000 clones; about four fifths of them were counted only once. Clones ranked in the top ten supply about 1% of the sample. Material: PBMCs. These receptors came from a man younger than 45 in good health and CMV-seronegative.

The V gene is TRBV2, the J gene TRBJ2-3; TRBD1 aligns across 7 bases. Losses at the gene ends were 7 bases for V and 5 bases for J; bases not matched to a gene: 6. This CDR3 is 13 amino acids long. Germline V CDR1 and CDR2: SNHLY, FYNNEI. CDR3 nucleotide sequence: TGTGCCAGCAATAGACAGGGTCAAGATACGCAGTATTTT. This codes for CASNRQGQDTQYF.

The chain carries TRBV4-1 and TRBJ2-3; 11 bases fit TRBD2. This CDR3 contains 16 residues. V lost 5 bases and J lost 2; bases outside the gene matches: 6. Looked up from germline, CDR1 is MGHRA and CDR2 is YSYEKL. The CDR3 DNA sequence: TGCGCCAGCAGCTTGGGACTAGCGGACCTCACAGATACGCAGTATTTT. Amino acid sequence: CASSLGLADLTDTQYF.

V is TRBV9 and J is TRBJ1-1, with 9 bases aligning to TRBD1. The CDR3 runs 16 residues. The V gene end was trimmed by 4 bases and the J gene end by 0 bases; junction bases not matched to a gene: 7. CDR1 and CDR2 (germline): SGDLS, YYNGEE. CDR3 sequence: CASSYGTGRLNTEAFF. The DNA of the CDR3 is TGTGCCAGCAGCTATGGGACAGGGCGCCTGAACACTGAAGCTTTCTTT. The complete variable domain, with remaining parts taken from reference TRBV9 and TRBJ1-1, reads DSGVTQTPKHLITATGQRVTLRCSPRSGDLSVYWYQQSLDQGLQFLIQYYNGEERAKGNILERFSAQQFPDLHSELNLSSLELGDSALYFCASSYGTGRLNTEAFFGQGTRLTVV.

V gene TRBV5-6 combines with J gene TRBJ2-5, with D possibly matching TRBD2 (5 bases). The CDR3 spans 17 residues. V was cut by 0 bases and J by 2 bases, with 17 bases left in between. The V gene's germline CDR1 is SGHDT and CDR2 YYEEEE. The CDR3 spells CASSLGAEPWEQETQYF. The CDR3 coding sequence is TGTGCCAGCAGCTTGGGGGCAGAACCTTGGGAGCAAGAGACCCAGTACTTC.

The chain couples TRBV29-1 to TRBJ1-1, with unresolved D. The CDR3 loop spans 15 amino acids. Germline values: CDR1 SQVTM, CDR2 ANQGSEA. The ends were cut back, 2 bases at V and 1 base at J, with 14 bases in the middle. CDR3 DNA sequence: TGCAGCGTTGAACTGTCGAGACTTCAGAACACTGAAGCTTTCTTT. Its protein is CSVELSRLQNTEAFF.

J is TRBJ2-1 and V is TRBV7-3; 7 bases agree with TRBD2. Unmatched junction bases numbered 1, after V lost 2 bases and J lost 9 bases. CDR1 is SGHTA, CDR2 FQGTGA, per germline. This CDR3 has 12 residues. CDR3: CASSLSGGEQFF. The DNA for the CDR3 is TGTGCCAGCAGCTTATCGGGGGGTGAGCAGTTCTTC.

The genes are TRBV19 and TRBJ2-5; a possible D gene is TRBD1 (5 bases). The CDR3 contains 11 residues. The ends were cut back, 4 bases at V and 12 bases at J, with 12 bases in the middle. The germline CDR1 and CDR2 sequences are LNHDA and SQIVND (reference sequence). CDR3 nucleotides: TGTGCCAGTAGTACAGGGCTTCAGGAGTACTTC. Protein sequence: CASSTGLQEYF.

About this clone: At one end, the junction sequence differs from germline, possibly due to a read error. The chain has TRBV29-1 and TRBJ2-1, with 7 bases aligning to TRBD1. CDR3 length: 12 residues. CDR1 SQVTM and CDR2 ANQGSEA come from the germline V gene. CDR3 coding DNA: TGTAACGCTTACAGGGGCGGTAATGAGCAGTTCTTC. Its protein product is CNAYRGGNEQFF.

The chain links TRBV11-3 to TRBJ1-4, with 8 bases identical to TRBD1. The trim removed 5 bases at V and 7 bases at J, leaving 3 bases unmatched. The germline CDR1 and CDR2 sequences are SGHNT and YENEEA. The CDR3 extends over 13 amino acids. This CDR3 is CASSQGALEKLFF. CDR3 in DNA: TGTGCCAGCAGCCAGGGGGCACTTGAAAAACTGTTTTTT. Full variable domain (missing parts from reference TRBV11-3 and TRBJ1-4): EAGVVQSPRYKIIEKKQPVAFWCNPISGHNTLYWYLQNLGQGPELLIRYENEEAVDDSQLPKDRFSAERLKGVDSTLKIQPAELGDSAVYLCASSQGALEKLFFGSGTQLSVL.

The chain combines TRBV4-3 with TRBJ2-1; TRBD2 matches at 10 bases. J was trimmed by 7 bases and V by 4 bases; bases with no gene match: 7. The CDR3 is 15 residues long. Germline V gene lookup returns CDR1 LGHNA and CDR2 YSLEER. The CDR3 sequence is CASSRRTSGQNEQFF. CDR3 bases: TGCGCCAGCAGCCGAAGGACTAGCGGACAAAATGAGCAGTTCTTC.

This clone was observed a few times. The V and J genes are TRBV4-1 and TRBJ1-1, with a weak D call TRBD1 (5 bases). CDR3 length: 15 amino acids. Trimming cost V 4 bases and J 4 bases, with 16 bases left between them. CDR1 MGHRA and CDR2 YSYEKL come from the germline V gene. The DNA for the CDR3 is TGCGCCAGCAGCCGGCCTCAGGGTTTCGGCACTGAAGCTTTCTTT. Amino acids: CASSRPQGFGTEAFF.

Remarks on this clone: Other DNA sequences within the sample encode an identical CDR3. This sequence joins TRBV7-6 and TRBJ2-5; tentative D call: TRBD1 (6 bases). The CDR3 has 16 amino acids. CDR1 is SGHVS, CDR2 FNYEAQ, per germline. V lost 0 bases, J lost 1 base, and 12 bases lay in between. The CDR3 loop is CASSLAGQWGQETQYF. CDR3 nucleotides: TGTGCCAGCAGCTTAGCTGGACAGTGGGGCCAAGAGACCCAGTACTTC. Together with reference TRBV7-6 and TRBJ2-5, the CDR3 gives the full variable domain: GAGVSQSPRYKVTKRGQDVALRCDPISGHVSLYWYRQALGQGPEFLTYFNYEAQQDKSGLPNDRFSAERPEGSISTLTIQRTEQRDSAMYRCASSLAGQWGQETQYFGPGTRLLVL.

Written as DNA, the CDR3 is TGTGCCAGCAGCCATCCTAAAGTTAGCGGGGGACCCACAGATACGCAGTATTTT. This codes for CASSHPKVSGGPTDTQYF. The rearrangement uses TRBV7-9 and TRBJ2-3, with 9 bases that match TRBD2. Germline CDR1 is SEHNR and CDR2 is FQNEAQ (reference sequence). The V segment lost 5 bases and the J segment 2 bases; nucleotides outside the gene matches: 14. This CDR3 is 18 amino acids long.

The chain employs TRBV5-1 and TRBJ1-2; D call uncertain. V gave up 0 bases and J gave up 8 bases, with 14 bases separating them. This CDR3 region has 14 residues. Germline V gene lookup returns CDR1 SGHRS and CDR2 YFSETQ. The CDR3 spells CASSLELAGWGYTF. The CDR3 nucleotides are TGCGCCAGCAGCTTGGAGCTCGCAGGCTGGGGCTACACCTTC. Drawing the rest from reference TRBV5-1 and TRBJ1-2, the complete variable domain is KAGVTQTPRYLIKTRGQQVTLSCSPISGHRSVSWYQQTPGQGLQFLFEYFSETQRNKGNFPGRFSGRQFSNSRSEMNVSTLELGDSALYLCASSLELAGWGYTFGSGTRLTVV.

The CDR3 sequence: CASSPRDRNYGYTF. CDR3 DNA: TGTGCCAGCAGCCCACGGGACAGAAACTATGGCTACACCTTC. V is TRBV7-9 and J is TRBJ1-2, with TRBD1 identical over 7 bases. After removal of 5 bases from V and 2 bases from J, the junction contained 5 bases not matched to a gene. Looked up from germline, CDR1 is SEHNR and CDR2 is FQNEAQ (reference sequence). The CDR3 contains 14 residues.

V usage is TRBV11-3 and J usage is TRBJ2-3; 9 positions agree with TRBD2. V dropped 5 bases and J dropped 4; count of bases not matched to a gene: 13. CDR1 is SGHNT and CDR2 is YENEEA in the germline V gene. The CDR3 has 17 amino acids. In nucleotides, the CDR3 is TGTGCCAGCAGCGAGGGACTTGGCGGGGGGGCCCCAGATACGCAGTATTTT. This codes for CASSEGLGGGAPDTQYF.

This clone was counted between two and nine times. The V call is TRBV9, the J call TRBJ1-1, with unresolved D. Germline loops: CDR1 SGDLS, CDR2 YYNGEE. The CDR3 consists of 16 residues. The V gene lost 2 bases and the J gene lost 0 bases, with 14 bases spanning the gap. CDR3 nucleotides: TGTGCCAGCAGCGTCGCGCGACCGGGGTTGAACACTGAAGCTTTCTTT. It encodes CASSVARPGLNTEAFF.

The chain joins TRBV11-2 to TRBJ2-3; the D gene is possibly TRBD1 (6 bases). The germline V gene encodes CDR1 SGHAT and CDR2 FQNNGV. The CDR3 totals 14 residues. V was cut by 3 bases and J by 3 bases, with 10 bases left in between. The CDR3 protein is CASSLLRGTDTQYF. The CDR3 nucleotides read TGTGCCAGCAGCTTGTTAAGGGGGACAGATACGCAGTATTTT.